The sequence of this TCR beta chain was determined in a study of cytomegalovirus exposure and HLA in healthy donors. Study observations and caveats: The authors reported that TCR beta sequences could predict HLA-A and HLA-B alleles. These predictions were accurate for most subjects in the first cohort.

The PCR made use of 60 Vbeta and 13 Jbeta primers. TCRdb keeps only in-frame clones here, not all; method: immunoSEQ multiplex PCR. Here the sample spans fewer than 120,000 clones, around four fifths being singletons. This CDR3 comprises 15 residues. After removal of 5 bases from V and 3 bases from J, the junction contained 4 bases not matched to a gene. CDR1 is LGHNA and CDR2 is YNFKEQ in the germline V gene. A few counts support this clone. Its matching antigen is unknown. This sequence was found in a woman aged 55 to 70 in good health and CMV-seropositive. J is TRBJ1-4 and V is TRBV4-2; 9 bases are a match to TRBD1. Sequenced: PBMCs. The CDR3 DNA sequence: TGTGCCAGCAGCTCTCGGACAGGGGCTAATGAAAAACTGTTTTTT. Encoded protein: CASSSRTGANEKLFF.